This TCR beta chain was captured by sequencing in a study of blood T cell repertoires in COVID-19. Study summary: T cells, B-cell-depleted T cells, or PBMCs supplied cDNA or gDNA.

The study recruited people aged roughly 18 to 100 years across approximately 25 US areas. Assignments of participants to cohorts depended upon their own reported clinical history. Each recovered donor of Cohort 3 presented with two negative PCRs, clearance, or symptom resolution. Generated by immunoSEQ multiplex PCR, the TCRdb table keeps only in-frame clones and is missing some. The sample lists 180,000 or so clones, 75% to 85% seen once, with 13% to 15% in the top ten. This clone was recorded only once. Sequences were obtained from PBMCs or T cells enriched from blood (not recorded which). The origin of this receptor is a man aged 45-65 years who had recovered from COVID-19.

The CDR3 spells CASSSTGIEQYF. CDR3 sequence (DNA): TGTGCCAGCAGCTCGACCGGGATCGAGCAGTACTTC. V usage is TRBV6-6 and J usage is TRBJ2-7, with D maybe TRBD2 (5 bases). Germline CDR1 is MNHNY and CDR2 is SVGAGI (reference sequence). Trimming cost V 6 bases and J 6 bases, with 12 bases left between them. The CDR3 is 12 amino acids.